This entry concerns a single T cell receptor beta chain. This specimen belongs to a study of blood T cell repertoires in COVID-19. Study background: COVID-19 samples, acute and convalescent, were from the United States, Italy and Spain. T cells, B-cell-depleted T cells, or PBMCs provided the cDNA or gDNA that served as material.

Trimming took 3 bases from V and 8 from J, leaving 8 bases between them. The CDR3 has 12 residues. Germline loops: CDR1 MNHNS, CDR2 SASEGT. The protocol was immunoSEQ multiplex PCR, while the TCRdb copy is restricted to in-frame clones and leaves out a portion. This table has around 270,000 clones, 86% appearing once. The chain employs TRBV6-1 and TRBJ1-3, with D unresolved. The source material was peripheral blood. The sequence derives from a man aged 40-49 years who had recovered from COVID-19. DNA of the CDR3: TGTGCCAGCAGTGATCGGGTTGACACCATATATTTT. Translation: CASSDRVDTIYF.